What follows is one T cell receptor beta chain and its context. In the authors' workflow: How many nucleated cells were present was estimated from reference gene primer amplification. The data were produced by immunoSEQ multiplex PCR, yet TCRdb's version contains in-frame clones alone and is incomplete. V and J calls and clone size follow that table, whereas D and trimming were derived from the DNA. Of around 160,000 clones listed, more than 85% were seen once; the top ten hold about 2%. This sample stems from a study of blood T cell repertoires in COVID-19. For the study at large: From T cells, B-cell-depleted T cells, or PBMCs came the material, which was cDNA or gDNA.

The CDR3 spans 14 residues. Germline CDR1 reads MNHEY; CDR2 reads SVGEGT. V dropped 5 bases and J dropped 5 bases, with 15 bases sitting between them. Seattle-derived patients entered the study during active infection and were followed longitudinally. The chain joins TRBV6-2 or TRBV6-3 to TRBJ1-2; possibly TRBD1 for D (6 bases). Input material: peripheral blood. The TCR originated in a woman in her fifties or sixties with COVID-19, enrolled during active disease. As DNA, the CDR3 is TGTGCCAGCAGTCACAGGGAGCTCGGTTATGGCTACACCTTC. Translating it yields CASSHRELGYGYTF.